This T cell receptor beta chain is from a study of blood T cells in healthy people across ages. Using a J-beta primer mix together with a sample-barcoded 5' primer, a second PCR was run for roughly 7 to 12 cycles. Through a template-switch adaptor with 12 random nucleotides, each cDNA molecule received a tag. MiXCR, applied by TCRdb to the 5' RACE reads, yields one record per CDR3 protein. Found here are 980,000 or so distinct CDR3 sequences, 48% of them singletons; the top ten hold about an eighth. Per germline, CDR1 LGHNA and CDR2 YNFKEQ. V was trimmed by 4 bases and J by 0 bases, leaving 10 bases between them. The CDR3 is 14 residues long.

The source is a man aged 30 to 45 in good health. The sequencing sample was made of blood. The chain carries TRBV4-2 and TRBJ2-7; weak D call: TRBD1 (5 bases). This chain's CDR3 is CASSPLQGSYEQYF. The CDR3 nucleotides are TGTGCCAGCAGCCCCCTCCAGGGCTCCTACGAGCAGTACTTC.